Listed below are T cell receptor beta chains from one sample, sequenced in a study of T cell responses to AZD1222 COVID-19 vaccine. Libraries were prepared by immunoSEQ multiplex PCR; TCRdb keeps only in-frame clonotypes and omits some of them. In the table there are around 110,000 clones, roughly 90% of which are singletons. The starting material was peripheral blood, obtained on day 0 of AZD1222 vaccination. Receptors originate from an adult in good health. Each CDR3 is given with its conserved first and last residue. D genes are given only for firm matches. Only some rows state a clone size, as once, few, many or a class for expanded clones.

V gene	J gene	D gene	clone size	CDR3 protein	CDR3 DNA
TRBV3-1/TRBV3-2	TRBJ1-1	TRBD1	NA	CASSHWDRGHNEAFF	TGTGCCAGCAGCCACTGGGACAGGGGGCATAATGAAGCTTTCTTT
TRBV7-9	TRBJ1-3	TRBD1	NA	CASSLRQGNSGNTIYF	TGTGCCAGCAGCCTCCGACAGGGGAACTCTGGAAACACCATATATTTT
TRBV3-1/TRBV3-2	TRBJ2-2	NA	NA	CASSHVRELFF	TGTGCCAGCAGCCATGTGAGGGAGCTGTTTTTT
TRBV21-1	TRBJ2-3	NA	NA	CASSKVTRPTDTQYF	TGTGCCAGCAGCAAAGTAACCCGTCCCACAGATACGCAGTATTTT
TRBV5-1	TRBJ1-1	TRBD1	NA	CASSLGPQGAETEAFF	TGCGCCAGCAGCTTGGGACCACAGGGGGCAGAGACTGAAGCTTTCTTT
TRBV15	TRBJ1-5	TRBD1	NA	CATSRSGTGGNQPQHF	TGTGCCACCAGCAGGTCCGGGACAGGGGGGAATCAGCCCCAGCATTTT
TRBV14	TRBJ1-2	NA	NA	CASSHQGQIDYGYTF	TGTGCCAGCAGCCACCAGGGGCAGATTGACTATGGCTACACCTTC
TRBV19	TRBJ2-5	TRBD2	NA	CASRPSGVQGTQYF	TGTGCCAGTAGACCTAGCGGGGTTCAGGGGACCCAGTACTTC
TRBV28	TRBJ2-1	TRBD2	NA	CASSAGAGNSGTSGRTGYNEQFF	TGTGCCAGCAGTGCAGGGGCTGGGAATTCCGGGACTAGCGGGAGGACGGGTTACAATGAGCAGTTCTTC
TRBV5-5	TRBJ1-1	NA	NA	CASSLGGKADTEAFF	TGTGCCAGCAGCTTGGGGGGTAAGGCAGATACAGAAGCTTTCTTT
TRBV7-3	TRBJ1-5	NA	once	CASSPDMDQPQHF	TGTGCCAGCAGCCCCGACATGGATCAGCCCCAGCATTTT
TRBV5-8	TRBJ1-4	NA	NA	CASSGRGAQRLFF	TGTGCCAGCAGCGGGCGGGGGGCTCAAAGACTGTTTTTT
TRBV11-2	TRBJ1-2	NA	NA	CASSPLRLSSLYGYTF	TGTGCCAGCAGCCCCCTACGACTTAGCAGTCTCTATGGCTACACCTTC
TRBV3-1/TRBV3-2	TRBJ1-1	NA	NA	CASSQVLAGANTEAFF	TGTGCCAGCAGCCAAGTTCTTGCAGGGGCGAACACTGAAGCTTTCTTT
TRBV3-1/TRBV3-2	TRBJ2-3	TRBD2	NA	CASSLLAGGPGGDTQYF	TGTGCCAGCAGCCTGTTAGCGGGAGGGCCAGGGGGAGATACGCAGTATTTT
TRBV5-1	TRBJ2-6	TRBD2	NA	CASMREAGANVLTF	TGCGCCAGCATGCGGGAGGCTGGGGCCAACGTCCTGACTTTC
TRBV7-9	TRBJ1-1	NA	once	CASSSTGAGTEAFF	TGTGCCAGCAGCTCGACCGGTGCGGGCACTGAAGCTTTCTTT
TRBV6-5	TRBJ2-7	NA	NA	CASSYSQGYEQYF	TGTGCCAGCAGTTACTCTCAGGGCTACGAGCAGTACTTC
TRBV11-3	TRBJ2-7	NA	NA	CASSRGSTFSEQYF	TGTGCCAGCAGCCGCGGGTCTACGTTCTCCGAGCAGTACTTC
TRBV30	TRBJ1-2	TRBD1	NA	CAWKEGRDRGGYTF	TGTGCCTGGAAAGAGGGTCGGGACAGGGGAGGCTACACCTTC
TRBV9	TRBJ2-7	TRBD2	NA	CASSVRIAGEEQYF	TGTGCCAGCAGCGTAAGGATAGCGGGAGAGGAGCAGTACTTC
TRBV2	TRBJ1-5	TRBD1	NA	CASGGQGRFQPQHF	TGTGCCAGCGGGGGACAGGGTAGGTTTCAGCCCCAGCATTTT
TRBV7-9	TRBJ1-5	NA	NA	CASSLIGGGSNQPQHF	TGTGCCAGCAGCTTAATCGGGGGAGGTAGCAATCAGCCCCAGCATTTT
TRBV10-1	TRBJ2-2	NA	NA	CASSVTGSNTGELFF	TGCGCCAGCAGTGTGACAGGATCGAACACCGGGGAGCTGTTTTTT
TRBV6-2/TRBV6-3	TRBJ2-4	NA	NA	CASSYPQLGKNIQYF	TGTGCCAGCAGTTACCCTCAACTGGGAAAAAACATTCAGTACTTC
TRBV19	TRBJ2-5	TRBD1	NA	CASSIRSGQGARETQYF	TGTGCCAGTAGTATCCGATCCGGACAGGGGGCGCGGGAGACCCAGTACTTC
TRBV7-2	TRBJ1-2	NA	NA	CASSRDGVSRGYTF	TGTGCCAGCAGTAGGGACGGCGTCTCTAGGGGCTACACCTTC
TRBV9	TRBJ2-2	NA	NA	CASSVEGLSTGELFF	TGTGCCAGCAGCGTAGAGGGGCTTAGCACCGGGGAGCTGTTTTTT
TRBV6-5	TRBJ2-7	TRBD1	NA	CASRSGTGAYEQYF	TGTGCCAGCAGGTCCGGGACAGGGGCCTACGAGCAGTACTTC
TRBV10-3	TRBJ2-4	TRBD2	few	CAISEGFERERNIQYF	TGTGCCATCAGTGAGGGGTTCGAGCGGGAGCGAAACATTCAGTACTTC
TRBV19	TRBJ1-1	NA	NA	CASSIVGRDRGNGEAFF	TGTGCCAGTAGTATCGTAGGCCGGGACCGTGGAAATGGTGAAGCTTTCTTT
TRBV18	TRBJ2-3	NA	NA	CASSPIIADTSTDTQYF	TGTGCCAGCTCACCGATTATAGCTGACACTAGCACAGATACGCAGTATTTT
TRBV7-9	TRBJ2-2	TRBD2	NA	CASIPTSSTGELFF	TGTGCCAGCATCCCGACTAGCAGCACCGGGGAGCTGTTTTTT
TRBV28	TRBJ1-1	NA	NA	CASSLSGRRNTEAFF	TGTGCCAGCAGTTTATCAGGGCGTCGGAACACTGAAGCTTTCTTT
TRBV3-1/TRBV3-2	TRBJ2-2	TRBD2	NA	CASSPGLAGATGELFF	TGTGCCAGCAGCCCCGGACTAGCGGGAGCCACCGGGGAGCTGTTTTTT
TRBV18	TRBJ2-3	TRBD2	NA	CASSPETGGFSDTQYF	TGTGCCAGCTCACCAGAGACGGGAGGGTTTTCAGATACGCAGTATTTT
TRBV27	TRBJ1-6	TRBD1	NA	CASSYETGSNSPLHF	TGTGCCAGCAGTTACGAGACAGGGTCTAATTCACCCCTCCACTTT
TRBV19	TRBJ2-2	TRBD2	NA	CASSIYGRAGELFF	TGTGCCAGTAGTATCTACGGGAGGGCCGGGGAGCTGTTTTTT
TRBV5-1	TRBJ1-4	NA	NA	CASSLRGIRTNEKLFF	TGCGCCAGCAGCCTCAGGGGAATTAGGACTAATGAAAAACTGTTTTTT
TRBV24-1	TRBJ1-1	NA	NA	CATSVKGGGLNTEAFF	TGTGCCACCAGTGTCAAAGGGGGAGGATTGAACACTGAAGCTTTCTTT
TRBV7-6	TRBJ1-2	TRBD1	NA	CASSRDRHTMSYTF	TGTGCCAGCAGTCGGGACAGACATACTATGAGCTACACCTTC
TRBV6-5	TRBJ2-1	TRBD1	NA	CASSYSGTAYNEQFF	TGTGCCAGCAGTTACTCCGGGACAGCCTACAATGAGCAGTTCTTC
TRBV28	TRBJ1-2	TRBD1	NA	CASSRTGGRYGYTF	TGTGCCAGCAGTCGGACAGGGGGCAGGTATGGCTACACCTTC
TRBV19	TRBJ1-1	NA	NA	CASSDRDMFAAFF	TGTGCCAGTAGCGACCGGGACATGTTTGCAGCTTTCTTT
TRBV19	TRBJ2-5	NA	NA	CASSIFLRETQYF	TGTGCCAGTAGTATATTTCTCAGGGAGACCCAGTACTTC
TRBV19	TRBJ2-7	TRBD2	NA	CASSIAKGTSGFITYEQYF	TGTGCCAGTAGTATAGCCAAGGGGACTAGCGGGTTTATCACCTACGAGCAGTACTTC
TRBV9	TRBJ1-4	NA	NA	CASSPRGGGTNEKLFF	TGTGCCAGCAGCCCTAGAGGTGGGGGGACTAATGAAAAACTGTTTTTT
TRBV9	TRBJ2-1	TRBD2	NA	CASSVAGGFYNEQFF	TGTGCCAGCAGCGTAGCGGGAGGGTTCTACAATGAGCAGTTCTTC
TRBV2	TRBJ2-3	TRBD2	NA	CASIMTSGIADTQYF	TGTGCCAGCATCATGACTAGCGGGATAGCAGATACGCAGTATTTT
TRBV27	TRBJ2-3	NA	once	CASSIKTGRDTQYF	TGTGCCAGCAGTATTAAAACAGGGAGGGATACGCAGTATTTT
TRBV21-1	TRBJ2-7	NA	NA	CASSKGDRGLYEQYF	TGTGCCAGCAGCAAAGGGGACAGGGGGCTCTACGAGCAGTACTTC